The 22 T cell receptor beta chains in this list originate from one sample, sequenced in a study of blood T cell repertoires in COVID-19. Profiled with immunoSEQ multiplex PCR; TCRdb holds only in-frame clones, not every one. The data show around 190,000 clones, roughly 87% seen once. What was sequenced was PBMCs or T cells enriched from blood (not recorded which). The origin of the receptors is a man aged 18-30 years with acute COVID-19.

The J gene is TRBJ2-2, the V gene TRBV19; TRBD2 is a possible D gene (6 bases). V was clipped by 6 bases and J by 2 bases, with 10 bases between them. CDR3 size: 14 residues. Germline CDR1 is LNHDA and CDR2 is SQIVND (reference sequence). The CDR3 region is CASRREANTGELFF. The CDR3 region has the DNA TGTGCCAGTAGAAGGGAGGCAAACACCGGGGAGCTGTTTTTT.

The chain recombines TRBV6-4 with TRBJ2-1; 9 bases match TRBD2. With V trimmed by 3 bases and J by 7 bases, 4 bases remained unmatched. The germline CDR1 and CDR2 sequences are MRHNA and SNTAGT. The CDR3 extends over 14 amino acids. The CDR3 sequence is CASSDAGGGNEQFF. The CDR3, as DNA: TGTGCCAGCAGTGATGCGGGAGGGGGGAATGAGCAGTTCTTC.

The chain uses TRBV3-1 (or the pseudogene TRBV3-2) and TRBJ1-1, with TRBD1 matching 9 bases. The ends lost 4 bases at V and 1 base at J; junction bases unmatched: 7. Germline V gives CDR1 LGHDT, CDR2 YNNKEL (reference sequence). The CDR3 contains 16 residues. The CDR3 DNA sequence: TGTGCCAGCAGCCCATTACAGGGGGCTAAGAACACTGAAGCTTTCTTT. Its translation: CASSPLQGAKNTEAFF.

This chain joins TRBV30 and TRBJ1-1; possibly TRBD1 for D (6 bases). The CDR3 has 12 residues. Germline V gene lookup returns CDR1 GTSNPN and CDR2 SVGIG (reference sequence). Trimming pared 8 bases from V and 1 base from J, leaving 11 bases between. CDR3 bases: TGTGCCCTCGGACAGCCGAACACTGAAGCTTTCTTT. Its translation is CALGQPNTEAFF.

The V and J genes are TRBV12-3 or TRBV12-4 and TRBJ2-5; D unclear. The CDR3 has 11 residues. V lost 3 bases and J 4 bases, leaving 3 bases between the germline ends. This CDR3 is CASSFSETQYF. For the CDR3, the DNA is TGTGCCAGCAGTTTCTCAGAGACCCAGTACTTC.

This rearrangement joins TRBV14 to TRBJ2-7, with D uncertain. V lost 0 bases and J lost 1, with 7 bases in between. This CDR3 contains 14 residues. Germline CDR1 is SGHDN and CDR2 is FVKESK. CDR3 residues: CASSQERQSYEQYF. In DNA form, the CDR3 reads TGTGCCAGCAGCCAAGAGAGGCAGTCCTACGAGCAGTACTTC. Filled out from reference TRBV14 and TRBJ2-7, the complete variable domain reads EAGVTQFPSHSVIEKGQTVTLRCDPISGHDNLYWYRRVMGKEIKFLLHFVKESKQDESGMPNNRFLAERTGGTYSTLKVQPAELEDSGVYFCASSQERQSYEQYFGPGTRLTVT.

This clone was counted once. The chain joins TRBV19 to TRBJ2-3, with a possible D match to TRBD1 (6 bases). Germline CDR1 and CDR2: LNHDA and SQIVND (reference sequence). The germline V and J ends were trimmed by 6 bases and 2 bases, with 12 bases remaining between them. The CDR3 has 14 amino acids. CDR3 in DNA: TGTGCCAGTAGGCAAGGGGGATACACAGATACGCAGTATTTT. It codes for CASRQGGYTDTQYF.

The chain is built from TRBV18 and TRBJ2-3, with D tentatively TRBD1 (6 bases). Trimming pared 3 bases from V and 0 bases from J, leaving 10 bases between. CDR1 and CDR2 from the germline V gene are KGHSH and LQKENI. This CDR3 contains 15 residues. In DNA, the CDR3 is TGTGCCAGCTCACCGCGACAGGATAGCACAGATACGCAGTATTTT. Its protein is CASSPRQDSTDTQYF.

V gene TRBV19 combines with J gene TRBJ1-5; TRBD1 matches at 7 bases. The ends lost 4 bases at V and 0 bases at J; junction bases unmatched: 9. Germline loops: CDR1 LNHDA, CDR2 SQIVND (reference sequence). This CDR3 region has 17 residues. This CDR3 is CASSSDRVWSSNQPQHF. CDR3 coding DNA: TGTGCCAGTAGTAGCGACAGGGTTTGGAGTAGCAATCAGCCCCAGCATTTT.

As DNA, the CDR3 is TGTGCCAGCAGCTTAGGTGGGCAGGGGCGTCCCCAGCATTTT. It specifies CASSLGGQGRPQHF. V usage is TRBV11-2 and J usage is TRBJ1-5; possible D gene TRBD1, 6 bases. The germline V gene encodes CDR1 SGHAT and CDR2 FQNNGV. The CDR3 totals 14 residues. Trimming left V 1 base short and J 10 bases short, with 14 bases between. Drawing the rest from reference TRBV11-2 and TRBJ1-5, the complete variable domain is EAGVAQSPRYKIIEKRQSVAFWCNPISGHATLYWYQQILGQGPKLLIQFQNNGVVDDSQLPKDRFSAERLKGVDSTLKIQPAKLEDSAVYLCASSLGGQGRPQHFGDGTRLSIL.

The chain uses TRBV13 and TRBJ2-1; TRBD1 agrees at 8 bases. The CDR3 runs 15 residues. J lost 4 bases, V lost 7 bases, and 9 bases had no gene match. CDR1 is PRHDT and CDR2 is FYEKMQ in the germline V gene (reference sequence). CDR3 DNA: TGTGCCAGCACCACCGGGACAGGTGGGTACAATGAGCAGTTCTTC. Its translation: CASTTGTGGYNEQFF.

V usage is TRBV6-2 or TRBV6-3 and J usage is TRBJ2-5; D possibly corresponds to TRBD2 (5 bases). The length of the CDR3 is 15 residues. The V end lost 3 bases, the J end lost 7 bases, and 18 bases lay between the germline ends. Germline CDR1 reads MNHEY; CDR2 reads SVGEGT. CDR3 region: CASSYGRAHHGTQYF. As DNA, the CDR3 is TGTGCCAGCAGTTATGGGCGGGCCCACCATGGGACCCAGTACTTC.

This clone was observed a single time. The chain recombines TRBV7-9 with TRBJ2-7; a weak D match, TRBD2 (5 bases). From germline, CDR1 is SEHNR and CDR2 FQNEAQ (reference sequence). The V end was cut by 4 bases, the J end by 2 bases, with 12 bases between. The CDR3 totals 14 residues. CDR3 sequence: CASSSSGWTYEQYF. The CDR3 bases are TGTGCCAGCAGCTCCTCGGGGTGGACCTACGAGCAGTACTTC. Combining the CDR3 with reference TRBV7-9 and TRBJ2-7 gives the whole variable domain DTGVSQNPRHKITKRGQNVTFRCDPISEHNRLYWYRQTLGQGPEFLTYFQNEAQLEKSRLLSDRFSAERPKGSFSTLEIQRTEQGDSAMYLCASSSSGWTYEQYFGPGTRLTVT.

The chain carries TRBV4-1 and TRBJ1-5, with a tentative D call TRBD1 (5 bases). The CDR3 runs to 15 residues. With 5 bases removed from V and 6 bases from J, the gap between germline ends came to 17 bases. CDR1 and CDR2 from the germline V gene are MGHRA and YSYEKL. DNA for the CDR3: TGCGCCAGCAGCTTGTGGGGGGTCCCCGGTCAGCCCCAGCATTTT. This gives the protein CASSLWGVPGQPQHF.

The V call is TRBV4-3, the J call TRBJ2-3, with 9 bases fitting TRBD2. This CDR3 comprises 16 residues. V gave up 0 bases and J gave up 3 bases; unmatched junction bases: 4. Germline-derived CDR1 and CDR2 are LGHNA and YSLEER. CDR3 nucleotide sequence: TGCGCCAGCAGCCAAGAGGTTCTAGCGGGGACAGATACGCAGTATTTT. Protein product: CASSQEVLAGTDTQYF.

The chain combines TRBV28 with TRBJ1-5, with TRBD1 identical over 8 bases. Germline trimming cut 5 bases from V and 4 bases from J; bases unmatched to any gene: 4. Germline-derived CDR1 and CDR2 are MDHEN and SYDVKM. This CDR3 spans 14 amino acids. The CDR3 loop reads CASSTDRVNQPQHF. The CDR3 coding sequence is TGTGCCAGCAGTACGGACAGGGTGAATCAGCCCCAGCATTTT.

The V gene is TRBV27, the J gene TRBJ1-1; possible D gene TRBD1, 6 bases. Trimming left V 5 bases short and J 11 bases short, with 27 bases between. The CDR3 covers 16 residues. Germline V gene data show CDR1 as MNHEY and CDR2 as SMNVEV (reference sequence). CDR3 region: CASSPTPQGLAEGAFF. CDR3 DNA: TGTGCCAGCAGTCCCACCCCACAGGGACTAGCGGAAGGGGCTTTCTTT.

This clone was found once. This chain connects TRBV5-5 to TRBJ2-2, with 9 bases lining up with TRBD1. This CDR3 is 16 amino acids long. The J segment lost 3 bases and the V segment lost 3 bases, leaving 6 bases of the junction unmatched. Germline V gene sequence: CDR1 SGHKS, CDR2 YYEKEE (reference sequence). For the CDR3, the DNA is TGTGCCAGCAGCTCGCATGACAGGGGGGACACCGGGGAGCTGTTTTTT. This encodes CASSSHDRGDTGELFF.

J is TRBJ1-5 and V is TRBV10-3; 11 bases map to TRBD1. Germline V gene sequence: CDR1 ENHRY, CDR2 SYGVKD. This CDR3 has 16 amino acids. J gave up 5 bases and V 2 bases, and 5 bases lay outside the gene matches. The CDR3 coding sequence is TGTGCCATCAGTGAGCCGGACAGGGGGCGCGATCAGCCCCAGCATTTT. Amino acid sequence: CAISEPDRGRDQPQHF.

The chain links TRBV6-1 to TRBJ1-2; TRBD1 matches 7 bases. Germline trimming cut 1 base from V and 1 base from J; bases unmatched to any gene: 6. Germline CDR1 is MNHNS and CDR2 is SASEGT. This CDR3 has 16 amino acids. DNA of the CDR3: TGTGCCAGCAGTGAAGTTGGGACAGTCAGTAACTATGGCTACACCTTC. Amino acids: CASSEVGTVSNYGYTF.

The chain employs TRBV28 and TRBJ1-2; D is possibly TRBD1 (5 bases). CDR3 length: 15 amino acids. CDR1 is MDHEN and CDR2 is SYDVKM in the germline V gene. Trimming pared 0 bases from V and 0 bases from J, leaving 8 bases between. The CDR3 loop reads CASSLWTEANYGYTF. DNA of the CDR3: TGTGCCAGCAGTTTATGGACAGAAGCTAACTATGGCTACACCTTC.

This clone has a single count. The chain uses TRBV7-9 and TRBJ2-5; D not resolved. From germline, CDR1 is SEHNR and CDR2 FQNEAQ (reference sequence). V shed 7 bases and J shed 5 bases, with 14 bases lying between them. This CDR3 has 13 residues. The CDR3 loop reads CASTPQSAETQYF. CDR3 nucleotides: TGTGCCAGCACCCCACAGTCGGCGGAGACCCAGTACTTC.